This TCR beta chain was sequenced for a study of T-cell memory formation after mild COVID-19. Study findings and constraints: Contracting CD4+ clones sat mainly in CM and EM; CD8+ in EMRA. Unconfirmed was the SARS-CoV-2 specificity of second-wave clones that peaked on day 37.

5'RACE with constant-segment primers built TCRalpha and TCRbeta cDNA libraries with UMIs. TCRdb redid the calling of the 5' RACE reads with MiXCR, one entry per CDR3 protein. The sample consists of roughly 580,000 distinct CDR3 sequences, about a sixth of them appearing once. The CDR3 length is 16 residues. V shed 4 bases, J shed 4 bases, and the junction held 6 bases outside the gene matches. Per the germline V gene, CDR1 is SGHRS and CDR2 is YFSETQ. Worth noting for this clonotype: The antigen is undetermined.

The rearrangement joins TRBV5-1 to TRBJ2-3; 13 bases match TRBD2. This TCR derives from an adult woman who had mild COVID-19 (a few samples of this study predate the infection). Cell type and time point are not known. Sequencing was performed on PBMCs or a T cell subset sorted from them (not recorded which). The CDR3 nucleotides are TGCGCCAGCAGCCAGACTAGCGGGAGGTTGTCAGATACGCAGTATTTT. Its protein product is CASSQTSGRLSDTQYF.